The entry below describes one TCR beta chain. The specificity of this receptor is unknown. Base-call qualities are not available, and no considerably larger clone is one nucleotide away. The entry originates in a study of T cell changes during pregnancy in multiple sclerosis (dated by TCRdb to about 2019). With respect to the entire study: Changes in the T cell repertoire over the course of pregnancy were examined in this study in women with multiple sclerosis.

The receptor library was made with the immunoSEQ multiplex PCR assay. In its TCRdb copy, this immuneACCESS table keeps in-frame sequences only and misses some clones. Where compared with another copy, unresolved V genes explain less than half of these, and the others have no known cause. In this sample the table shows some 60,000 clones, 92% of which occur a single time. The top ten clonotypes cover about 2.9% of the sample. Inclusive of the bounding cysteine and phenylalanine, the CDR3 is 17 residues long. The entry retains the CDR3 DNA only, 51 bases that are in frame from base 1. V is cut by 6 bases and J by 6 bases, and the space between the germline ends is 25 bases. The germline V gene yields SNHLY for CDR1 and FYNNEI for CDR2.

The chain is encoded by TRBV2 joined to TRBJ2-3; D gene: possibly TRBD2, on 5 matching bases. This clonotype was obtained from a female donor in good health, enrolled as a control in a pregnancy study. Sequencing was performed on peripheral blood, taken in the third trimester of pregnancy. The CDR3 is CASRSQLVSIVGDTQYF. The sequenced DNA is TGTGCCAGCAGGAGTCAACTAGTTTCCATTGTGGGGGATACGCAGTATTTT. When the CDR3 is completed using the reference TRBV2 and TRBJ2-3 genes on either side, the full variable domain is EPEVTQTPSHQVTQMGQEVILRCVPISNHLYFYWYRQILGQKVEFLVSFYNNEISEKSEIFDDQFSVERPDGSNFTLKIRSTKLEDSAMYFCASRSQLVSIVGDTQYFGPGTRLTVL.